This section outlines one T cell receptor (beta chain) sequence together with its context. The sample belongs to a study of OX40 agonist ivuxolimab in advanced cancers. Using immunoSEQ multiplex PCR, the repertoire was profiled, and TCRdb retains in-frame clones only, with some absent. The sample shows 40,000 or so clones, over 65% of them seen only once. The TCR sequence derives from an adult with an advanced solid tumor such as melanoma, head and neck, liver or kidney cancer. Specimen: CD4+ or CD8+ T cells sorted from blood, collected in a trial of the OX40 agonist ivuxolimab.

CDR3 region: CATHPGVEGPYSNQPQHF. The CDR3 region has the DNA TGTGCCACCCACCCAGGGGTCGAGGGGCCATATAGCAATCAGCCCCAGCATTTT. V and J are TRBV10-3 and TRBJ1-5; the D gene is possibly TRBD1 (6 bases). The ends were cut back, 10 bases at V and 0 bases at J, with 25 bases in the middle. This CDR3 has 18 residues. CDR1 is ENHRY, CDR2 SYGVKD, per germline.